The 17 T cell receptor beta chains in this list originate from one sample, sequenced in a study of T cells in Graves' hyperthyroidism and ophthalmopathy. RNA transcripts gave rise to amplified TCR beta CDR3 regions. First-round RT-PCR targeting the TCR CDR3 was performed with the HTBI primer set. Using its own MiXCR run on the multiplex PCR reads, TCRdb lists one record per CDR3 protein. The sample lists about half a million distinct CDR3 sequences, roughly 16% occurring once. Sample: blood. These receptors were obtained from a woman aged 25 to 39 with Graves' ophthalmopathy.

The J gene is TRBJ1-1, the V gene TRBV4-2; 10 bases align to TRBD1. The CDR3 has 15 residues. Looked up from germline, CDR1 is LGHNA and CDR2 is YNFKEQ. V dropped 1 base and J dropped 4; count of bases not matched to a gene: 3. CDR3 protein: CASSQGQGARTEAFF. The CDR3, as DNA: TGTGCCAGCAGCCAAGGACAGGGGGCGCGCACTGAAGCTTTCTTT.

V usage is TRBV18 and J usage is TRBJ1-2, with D perhaps TRBD1 (6 bases). Germline values: CDR1 KGHSH, CDR2 LQKENI. This CDR3 has 13 amino acids. The V and J ends lost 6 bases and 7 bases respectively, with 15 bases between them. The CDR3 DNA sequence: TGTGCCAGCTCGCCTGACAGGATCTGTGGCTACACCTTC. It codes for CASSPDRICGYTF.

The V call is TRBV28, the J call TRBJ2-1, with D tentatively TRBD2 (6 bases). Germline CDR1 reads MDHEN; CDR2 reads SYDVKM. This CDR3 region has 13 residues. CDR3: CAVWREEGHEQFF. For the CDR3, the DNA is TGTGCTGTATGGAGGGAGGAGGGGCATGAGCAGTTCTTC.

There are a few counts of this clonotype. The rearrangement joins TRBV6-1 to TRBJ1-2; no clear D gene. The germline V gene encodes CDR1 MNHNS and CDR2 SASEGT. The CDR3 has 13 amino acids. V was trimmed by 2 bases and J by 4 bases, leaving 8 bases between them. The CDR3 loop is CASSERDSYGYTF. For the CDR3, the DNA is TGTGCCAGCAGTGAACGGGATTCCTATGGCTACACCTTC.

The chain has TRBV6-4 and TRBJ2-5; D call uncertain. Germline CDR1 reads MRHNA; CDR2 reads SNTAGT. This CDR3 has 10 residues. CDR3 protein: CEALTETQYF. The CDR3, as DNA: TGTGAGGCGTTAACGGAGACCCAGTACTTC.

In its sample, this clonotype was seen a few times. This chain uses TRBV7-9 with TRBJ2-7; 11 nucleotides agree with TRBD2. This CDR3 spans 15 amino acids. The V gene end was trimmed by 0 bases and the J gene end by 6 bases; junction bases not matched to a gene: 4. Germline CDR1 and CDR2: SEHNR and FQNEAQ (reference sequence). The CDR3 sequence is CASSLASGRAGEQYF. CDR3 DNA sequence: TGTGCCAGCAGCTTAGCTAGCGGGAGGGCCGGCGAGCAGTACTTC. The variable domain in full, completed from reference TRBV7-9 and TRBJ2-7, reads DTGVSQNPRHKITKRGQNVTFRCDPISEHNRLYWYRQTLGQGPEFLTYFQNEAQLEKSRLLSDRFSAERPKGSFSTLEIQRTEQGDSAMYLCASSLASGRAGEQYFGPGTRLTVT.

The V call is TRBV28, the J call TRBJ2-6, with D possibly TRBD1 on 5 matching bases. The CDR3 sequence is 16 residues long. From germline, CDR1 is MDHEN and CDR2 SYDVKM. V was shortened by 5 bases and J by 1 base, with 12 bases between the two germline ends. The chain's CDR3 is CASSPHQGSGANVLTF. CDR3 coding DNA: TGTGCCAGCAGTCCCCACCAGGGATCTGGGGCCAACGTCCTGACTTTC.

This clonotype was counted only a few times. The chain has TRBV12-3 or TRBV12-4 and TRBJ2-7; D is tentatively TRBD1 or TRBD2 (7 bases each). The CDR3 covers 15 residues. Trimming stripped 3 bases from V and 0 bases from J, with 12 bases between. The CDR3 coding sequence is TGTGCCAGCAGTTTCAGGGGGGGGAGCTCCTACGAGCAGTACTTC. It specifies CASSFRGGSSYEQYF.

This clonotype was seen many times. The CDR3 region is CASSLVAGGPDEQFF. DNA for the CDR3: TGTGCCAGCAGCTTAGTGGCGGGAGGGCCCGATGAGCAGTTCTTC. The chain joins TRBV7-9 to TRBJ2-1; 9 nucleotides agree with TRBD2. Germline assignment: CDR1 SEHNR and CDR2 FQNEAQ (reference sequence). The CDR3 is made up of 15 amino acids. After removal of 1 base from V and 8 bases from J, the junction contained 6 bases not matched to a gene.

CDR3 bases: TGCGCCAGCAGCCAACTAGCGGCGAACTACGAGCAGTACTTC. Its protein product is CASSQLAANYEQYF. The rearrangement joins TRBV4-1 to TRBJ2-7; 7 nucleotides line up with TRBD2. This CDR3 is built from 14 residues. Trimming at V came to 2 bases and at J to 3 bases, leaving 4 bases not matched to a gene. Germline CDR1 is MGHRA and CDR2 is YSYEKL.

The CDR3 nucleotides are TGCGCCAGCAGCCAGAGAGCGGGATTAGGTGCCTACGAGCAGTACTTC. Its translation: CASSQRAGLGAYEQYF. This chain connects TRBV4-3 to TRBJ2-7; 7 nucleotides match TRBD2. V trimming: 3 bases; J trimming: 2 bases; junction bases outside the gene matches: 10. The V gene's germline CDR1 is LGHNA and CDR2 YSLEER. This CDR3 has 16 residues.

This chain connects TRBV20-1 to TRBJ2-5; D is undetermined. The germline CDR1 and CDR2 sequences are DFQATT and SNEGSKA (reference sequence). V was clipped by 7 bases and J by 4 bases, with 13 bases between them. The CDR3 totals 12 residues. Here the CDR3 reads CSDSSKGETQYF. The CDR3 DNA sequence: TGCAGTGATTCTTCAAAGGGAGAGACCCAGTACTTC.

This clonotype was detected a few times. The rearrangement joins TRBV29-1 to TRBJ2-7; 7 bases map to TRBD1. V shed 7 bases and J 0 bases; nucleotides not matched to a gene: 6. The V gene's germline CDR1 is SQVTM and CDR2 ANQGSEA. The CDR3 has 13 residues. Here the CDR3 DNA reads TGCAGCGCCCAGACAGGGAACTCCTACGAGCAGTACTTC. Translating it yields CSAQTGNSYEQYF.

This clonotype was counted a few times. V usage is TRBV28 and J usage is TRBJ2-7; D might be TRBD1 or TRBD2, each matching 5 bases. The V gene's germline CDR1 is MDHEN and CDR2 SYDVKM. V was clipped by 5 bases and J by 0 bases, with 14 bases between them. The CDR3 contains 15 residues. CDR3 sequence (DNA): TGTGCCAGCAGTGTGGGGGTCCTGAGCTCCTACGAGCAGTACTTC. Its protein is CASSVGVLSSYEQYF.

V gene TRBV11-2 combines with J gene TRBJ2-3; 13 bases are a match to TRBD2. The CDR3 is made up of 18 amino acids. Germline V gene sequence: CDR1 SGHAT, CDR2 FQNNGV. V was clipped by 7 bases and J by 2 bases; unmatched bases: 12. The CDR3 here is CASTRGTSGARFTDTQYF. CDR3 DNA sequence: TGTGCCAGCACCCGGGGGACTAGCGGGGCGCGCTTCACAGATACGCAGTATTTT.

This clonotype occurred a few times. The chain combines TRBV28 with TRBJ2-7, with a weak D call TRBD2 (6 bases). V lost 8 bases, J lost 6 bases, and 20 bases lay in between. The CDR3 is 14 amino acids. Germline CDR1 is MDHEN and CDR2 is SYDVKM. The CDR3 is CASHPRGFVFEQYF. In nucleotides, the CDR3 is TGTGCCAGCCATCCCCGGGGGTTCGTTTTCGAGCAGTACTTC.

The chain couples TRBV6-1 to TRBJ2-1, with D possibly matching TRBD2 (5 bases). Germline V gene sequence: CDR1 MNHNS, CDR2 SASEGT. The CDR3 consists of 14 residues. Between the trimmed V and J ends, which lost 6 bases and 4 bases, there was a span of 13 bases. CDR3 loop: CASRDAGRYNEQFF. The CDR3 bases are TGTGCCAGCAGGGACGCGGGCAGATACAATGAGCAGTTCTTC.